Below are 10 T cell receptor beta chains sequenced from a single sample in a study of cytomegalovirus exposure and HLA in healthy donors (dated by TCRdb to about 2017). The library came from the immunoSEQ multiplex PCR assay. For the multiplex PCR, a mixture combining 60 forward primers for TCR Vbeta segments and 13 reverse primers for TCR Jbeta segments was used. Held by TCRdb, this immuneACCESS table contains in-frame sequences only and omits some clones. Under half of the omission traces to an unresolved V gene where checked; the cause of the rest is unknown. For this sample there are 45,000 to 70,000 clones; roughly four fifths appear just once. 1.6% of the sample is in the top ten clones. The source material was PBMCs. The receptors derive from a man aged 25-45 years in good health and CMV-seronegative.

The chain recombines TRBV4-3 with TRBJ2-7, with 10 bases aligning to TRBD1. The CDR3 is made up of 16 amino acids. V lost 3 bases and J lost 1; bases outside the gene matches: 6. Germline V CDR1 and CDR2: LGHNA, YSLEER. CDR3 bases: TGCGCCAGCAGCCACGGGGGGACAGGGGAGTCCTACGAGCAGTACTTC. Its protein is CASSHGGTGESYEQYF.

The chain couples TRBV7-2 to TRBJ2-1; the match to TRBD2 covers 7 bases. This CDR3 is built from 15 residues. Unmatched junction bases numbered 12, after V lost 5 bases and J lost 8 bases. The germline CDR1 and CDR2 sequences are SGHTA and FQGNSA. CDR3 in amino acids: CASSQRLADKDEQFF. The DNA for the CDR3 is TGTGCCAGCAGCCAGAGACTAGCAGACAAGGATGAGCAGTTCTTC.

This clone was picked up a small number of times. The chain uses TRBV7-6 and TRBJ2-2; 7 positions match TRBD1. In germline, CDR1 is SGHVS, CDR2 FNYEAQ. The CDR3 consists of 16 residues. Trimming at V came to 2 bases and at J to 5 bases, leaving 8 bases not matched to a gene. CDR3 in DNA: TGTGCCAGCAGCTTACGGCAGGGGGTAGAGACCGGGGAGCTGTTTTTT. This encodes CASSLRQGVETGELFF.

This clone showed up just once. V is TRBV19 and J is TRBJ1-5; tentative D call: TRBD1 (6 bases). This CDR3 has 14 residues. V was cut by 7 bases and J by 2 bases, with 12 bases left in between. Germline-derived CDR1 and CDR2 are LNHDA and SQIVND (reference sequence). The CDR3, as DNA: TGTGCCAGTAAACAGGGAATTGGCAATCAGCCCCAGCATTTT. It is translated as CASKQGIGNQPQHF.

The V call is TRBV18, the J call TRBJ1-5; D remains ambiguous. The germline V and J ends were trimmed by 2 bases and 0 bases, with 8 bases remaining between them. This CDR3 region has 15 residues. The germline CDR1 and CDR2 sequences are KGHSH and LQKENI. Written as DNA, the CDR3 is TGTGCCAGCTCACCAAGGCGGTATAGCAATCAGCCCCAGCATTTT. Translated: CASSPRRYSNQPQHF.

The chain employs TRBV27 and TRBJ2-3; D is unresolved. V was cut by 2 bases and J by 1 base, with 10 bases left in between. Germline loops: CDR1 MNHEY, CDR2 SMNVEV (reference sequence). The CDR3 is 15 residues long. This CDR3 is CASSLKAQRTDTQYF. The CDR3 DNA sequence: TGTGCCAGCAGTTTAAAAGCGCAACGCACAGATACGCAGTATTTT.

The chain carries TRBV5-6 and TRBJ2-5; D perhaps matches TRBD1 (6 bases). Germline V gives CDR1 SGHDT, CDR2 YYEEEE. The length of the CDR3 is 14 residues. V dropped 3 bases and J dropped 3 bases, with 12 bases sitting between them. The CDR3 protein is CASSSLNREETQYF. In DNA, the CDR3 is TGTGCCAGCAGCTCCCTCAACAGGGAAGAGACCCAGTACTTC.

About this clone: This sample also contains other DNA sequences that code for the same CDR3. V usage is TRBV4-3 and J usage is TRBJ2-7; 11 positions match TRBD2. The junction had 3 bases not matched to a gene; V was cut back by 1 base and J by 4 bases. Looked up from germline, CDR1 is LGHNA and CDR2 is YSLEER. The CDR3 spans 15 residues. The CDR3 DNA is TGCGCCAGCAGCCAAGTACTAGCGGGAGCATACGAGCAGTACTTC. It encodes CASSQVLAGAYEQYF.

The genes are TRBV5-1 and TRBJ1-1; D uncertain. The CDR3 runs to 17 residues. Germline loops: CDR1 SGHRS, CDR2 YFSETQ. Trimming left V 4 bases short and J 2 bases short, with 21 bases between. CDR3 DNA: TGCGCCAGCAGCCCCCCGGCGGGCTCCGATTATAACACTGAAGCTTTCTTT. Protein: CASSPPAGSDYNTEAFF.

The gene calls are TRBV28 and TRBJ2-3; 7 bases line up with TRBD2. CDR3 length: 14 residues. The germline CDR1 and CDR2 sequences are MDHEN and SYDVKM. The junction had 4 bases not matched to a gene; V was cut back by 5 bases and J by 2 bases. The CDR3 DNA follows: TGTGCCAGCAGTCTAGCGGTTGCCACAGATACGCAGTATTTT. The encoded protein is CASSLAVATDTQYF.